The 28 T cell receptor beta chains given below trace back to one sample, sequenced in a study of blood T cell repertoires in COVID-19. Some clones are missing from TCRdb's copy, which holds only in-frame ones; the method was immunoSEQ multiplex PCR. The sample shows 60,000 to 75,000 clones, approximately 79% of them seen only once. The sequenced sample was peripheral blood. The source of these receptors is a man aged 60 to 69 with active or convalescent COVID-19.

This clone was counted between two and nine times. This chain connects TRBV7-2 to TRBJ2-6, with D perhaps TRBD1 (5 bases). The CDR3 runs 16 residues. CDR1 and CDR2 (germline): SGHTA, FQGNSA. V was clipped by 3 bases and J by 3 bases, with 12 bases between them. Here the CDR3 DNA reads TGTGCCAGCAGCTTTAAAGGGGCTTATGGGGCCAACGTCCTGACTTTC. It translates to CASSFKGAYGANVLTF.

V gene TRBV12-2 combines with J gene TRBJ2-7; the table's D call, TRBD1, was not checked against the DNA. TRBV12-2 is an annotated pseudogene. This CDR3 region has 17 residues. The CDR3: CASRLVSPGQGAREQYF. DNA of the CDR3: TGTGCAAGTCGCTTAGTCTCTCCCGGACAGGGGGCGAGGGAGCAGTACTTC.

This clone has more than one count but fewer than ten. The genes are TRBV19 and TRBJ1-5; 9 positions match TRBD1. The germline CDR1 and CDR2 sequences are LNHDA and SQIVND (reference sequence). The CDR3 length is 15 residues. The ends lost 5 bases at V and 6 bases at J; junction bases unmatched: 8. CDR3 DNA: TGTGCCAGTAGTCACACAGGGGGCGCGGGTCAGCCCCAGCATTTT. Translation gives CASSHTGGAGQPQHF.

V is TRBV3-1 (or the pseudogene TRBV3-2) and J is TRBJ2-7; 10 bases are a match to TRBD1. The CDR3 runs 14 residues. Germline values: CDR1 LGHDT, CDR2 YNNKEL (reference sequence). V was pared by 4 bases and J by 3 bases, with 3 bases of the junction left unmatched. CDR3 in DNA: TGTGCCAGCAGCCCGCGGACAGGGGGCTACGAGCAGTACTTC. Its translation: CASSPRTGGYEQYF.

This chain joins TRBV20-1 and TRBJ2-1; D is ambiguous. This CDR3 has 11 residues. With 0 bases removed from V and 10 bases from J, the gap between germline ends came to 7 bases. The germline CDR1 and CDR2 sequences are DFQATT and SNEGSKA (reference sequence). The CDR3 DNA sequence: TGCAGTGCTAGAGAGAGGATCGAGCAGTTCTTC. This sequence encodes CSARERIEQFF.

This clone has at least ten counts. The V and J genes are TRBV18 and TRBJ1-2; TRBD1 matches 9 bases. Germline CDR1 reads KGHSH; CDR2 reads LQKENI. This CDR3 is built from 14 residues. The V and J ends lost 2 bases and 7 bases, in that order; junction bases with no gene match: 5. CDR3 in amino acids: CASSPEGQGSGYTF. The CDR3 bases are TGTGCCAGCTCACCAGAGGGACAGGGAAGTGGCTACACCTTC.

The rearrangement joins TRBV7-9 to TRBJ1-6; no reliable D call. Germline CDR1 SEHNR, CDR2 FQNEAQ (reference sequence). Deletions cut 3 bases from V and 7 bases from J, with 4 bases between. This CDR3 contains 12 residues. The CDR3 DNA reads TGTGCCAGCAGCTTCGGGAATTCACCCCTCCACTTT. Translation: CASSFGNSPLHF.

J is TRBJ1-1 and V is TRBV18; 7 bases map to TRBD1. From germline, CDR1 is KGHSH and CDR2 LQKENI. This CDR3 spans 15 amino acids. Trimming cost V 2 bases and J 3 bases; bases outside gene matches: 6. The CDR3 coding sequence is TGTGCCAGCTCACCAACAGGGGTAGGGGACACTGAAGCTTTCTTT. Translation: CASSPTGVGDTEAFF.

This chain uses TRBV2 with TRBJ1-5; 9 bases align to TRBD1. This CDR3 is built from 15 residues. CDR1 is SNHLY, CDR2 FYNNEI, per germline. V trimming: 5 bases; J trimming: 6 bases; junction bases outside the gene matches: 8. The CDR3 spells CASSNAGQGPQPQHF. CDR3 nucleotide sequence: TGTGCCAGCAGTAATGCGGGACAGGGTCCTCAGCCCCAGCATTTT.

This clone was detected only a few times. As DNA, the CDR3 is TGTGCCAGCAGCCAAGTTACAGATAATGAAAAACTGTTTTTT. The encoded protein is CASSQVTDNEKLFF. V is TRBV4-2 and J is TRBJ1-4; D not resolved. Germline V gene lookup returns CDR1 LGHNA and CDR2 YNFKEQ. This CDR3 comprises 14 residues. The germline V and J ends were trimmed by 1 base and 4 bases, with 7 bases remaining between them.

V is TRBV13 and J is TRBJ2-2, with TRBD1 as a possible D gene (6 bases). Trimming removed 6 bases at V and 3 bases at J, with 11 bases between. The germline V gene encodes CDR1 PRHDT and CDR2 FYEKMQ (reference sequence). This CDR3 comprises 14 residues. CDR3 sequence: CASRQGQYTGELFF. In DNA form, the CDR3 reads TGTGCCAGCAGACAGGGACAATACACCGGGGAGCTGTTTTTT.

The V gene is TRBV27, the J gene TRBJ2-1; TRBD1 aligns across 7 bases. The germline gives CDR1 MNHEY, CDR2 SMNVEV (reference sequence). CDR3 length equals 16 residues. The J segment lost 2 bases and the V segment lost 6 bases, leaving 10 bases of the junction unmatched. In DNA form, the CDR3 reads TGTGCCAGCAGAGCGACCGAGGGGGCAGCCTACAATGAGCAGTTCTTC. It is translated as CASRATEGAAYNEQFF.

This clone was detected once. The rearrangement links TRBV18 to TRBJ1-1, with a weak D call TRBD1 (6 bases). Between the trimmed V and J ends, which lost 0 bases and 1 base, there was a span of 9 bases. This CDR3 has 15 amino acids. In germline, CDR1 is KGHSH, CDR2 LQKENI. The CDR3 spells CASSPPTGGNTEAFF. Written as DNA, the CDR3 is TGTGCCAGCTCACCACCGACAGGCGGGAACACTGAAGCTTTCTTT.

This chain links TRBV5-1 with TRBJ2-3; TRBD2 aligns across 15 bases. This CDR3 region has 18 residues. J was trimmed by 0 bases and V by 4 bases; bases with no gene match: 6. The germline V gene encodes CDR1 SGHRS and CDR2 YFSETQ. CDR3 sequence reads: CASSTGTSGGRSTDTQYF. CDR3 sequence (DNA): TGCGCCAGCAGCACCGGGACTAGCGGGGGGCGTAGCACAGATACGCAGTATTTT.

This clone appeared once. The chain links TRBV11-1 to TRBJ1-4, with a possible D match to TRBD1 (6 bases). The V end was cut by 3 bases, the J end by 2 bases, with 13 bases between. Germline CDR1 reads SGHAT; CDR2 reads FQDESV (reference sequence). The CDR3 covers 16 residues. CDR3 in DNA: TGTGCCAGCAGCTTCGGGGGGCCAAGCACTAATGAAAAACTGTTTTTT. This encodes CASSFGGPSTNEKLFF.

The chain is built from TRBV7-2 and TRBJ1-1; D remains ambiguous. The germline CDR1 and CDR2 sequences are SGHTA and FQGNSA. This CDR3 has 14 amino acids. The germline V and J ends were trimmed by 3 bases and 0 bases, with 8 bases remaining between them. CDR3 sequence reads: CASSLAVLNTEAFF. As DNA, the CDR3 is TGTGCCAGCAGCTTGGCGGTTTTGAACACTGAAGCTTTCTTT.

The chain recombines TRBV30 with TRBJ1-1; no clear D. This CDR3 comprises 13 residues. The V end was cut by 3 bases, the J end by 0 bases, with 8 bases between. Per germline, CDR1 GTSNPN and CDR2 SVGIG (reference sequence). Here the CDR3 reads CAWRGGVNTEAFF. CDR3 in DNA: TGTGCCTGGAGGGGCGGGGTGAACACTGAAGCTTTCTTT.

This clone was recorded only once. This chain links TRBV3-1 (or the pseudogene TRBV3-2) with TRBJ1-1, with D possibly being TRBD1 (6 bases). The V end was cut by 3 bases, the J end by 11 bases, with 13 bases between. Germline CDR1 and CDR2: LGHDT and YNNKEL (reference sequence). This CDR3 contains 12 residues. This CDR3 reads CASSQGRGLAFF. The CDR3 DNA reads TGTGCCAGCAGCCAGGGCAGGGGCTTGGCTTTCTTT.

The CDR3 protein is CASSQVSGGRGEQYF. The CDR3 DNA follows: TGTGCCAGCAGCCAAGTTAGCGGGGGGCGAGGCGAGCAGTACTTC. The J gene is TRBJ2-7, the V gene TRBV4-2, with 10 bases fitting TRBD2. With 1 base clipped from V and 6 bases from J, the junction kept 6 bases outside the gene matches. CDR1 LGHNA and CDR2 YNFKEQ come from the germline V gene. This CDR3 spans 15 amino acids.

This chain uses TRBV5-1 with TRBJ1-2, with a weak D call TRBD1 (5 bases). The CDR3 is 14 amino acids. The germline V gene encodes CDR1 SGHRS and CDR2 YFSETQ. V was shortened by 4 bases and J by 7 bases, with 17 bases between the two germline ends. The CDR3 DNA is TGCGCCAGCAGCGCCACAGCGGGGGATAGTGGCTACACCTTC. It codes for CASSATAGDSGYTF. Variable domain in full (rest from reference TRBV5-1 and TRBJ1-2): KAGVTQTPRYLIKTRGQQVTLSCSPISGHRSVSWYQQTPGQGLQFLFEYFSETQRNKGNFPGRFSGRQFSNSRSEMNVSTLELGDSALYLCASSATAGDSGYTFGSGTRLTVV.

With regard to this clone: Other DNA sequences within the sample encode an identical CDR3. This chain connects TRBV7-2 to TRBJ2-7; D not resolved. Germline V gives CDR1 SGHTA, CDR2 FQGNSA. Trimming stripped 6 bases from V and 1 base from J, with 4 bases between. The CDR3 is made up of 11 amino acids. CDR3 protein: CASSPSYEQYF. DNA of the CDR3: TGTGCCAGCAGTCCGTCCTACGAGCAGTACTTC.

The chain combines TRBV7-3 with TRBJ2-3, with D possibly TRBD2 on 5 matching bases. V lost 3 bases, J lost 1 base, and 14 bases lay in between. This CDR3 is built from 16 residues. Germline loops: CDR1 SGHTA, CDR2 FQGTGA. For the CDR3, the DNA is TGTGCCAGCAGCTTCGGGGTGTCCGCTGGCACAGATACGCAGTATTTT. Protein product: CASSFGVSAGTDTQYF.

CDR3 sequence reads: CASLRRTGMETQYF. CDR3 DNA: TGTGCCAGCCTGAGAAGGACAGGGATGGAGACCCAGTACTTC. The gene calls are TRBV28 and TRBJ2-5; 8 positions agree with TRBD1. Germline CDR1 is MDHEN and CDR2 is SYDVKM. V trimming: 8 bases; J trimming: 5 bases; junction bases outside the gene matches: 10. CDR3 size: 14 residues.

In its sample, this clone was seen many times. This sequence joins TRBV25-1 and TRBJ1-1; no reliable D call. This CDR3 contains 14 residues. V gave up 4 bases and J gave up 3 bases, with 12 bases separating them. Germline V lookup: CDR1 MGHDK, CDR2 SYGVNS. CDR3 residues: CASSAMGRDTEAFF. The CDR3 coding sequence is TGTGCCAGCAGTGCCATGGGTCGGGACACTGAAGCTTTCTTT.

The chain joins TRBV7-8 to TRBJ2-5; 7 bases are shared with TRBD1. V dropped 6 bases and J dropped 0; count of bases not matched to a gene: 1. From germline, CDR1 is SGHVS and CDR2 FQNEAQ. The CDR3 is 13 residues long. As DNA, the CDR3 is TGTGCCAGCAGAACAGGGGACCAAGAGACCCAGTACTTC. It encodes CASRTGDQETQYF.

The genes are TRBV9 and TRBJ2-7; D might be TRBD2 (6 bases). This CDR3 region has 14 residues. Germline V gene data show CDR1 as SGDLS and CDR2 as YYNGEE. Trimming removed 4 bases at V and 2 bases at J, with 13 bases between. The CDR3 DNA is TGTGCCAGCAGCCTGGGGGAGGCTACCTACGAGCAGTACTTC. The encoded protein is CASSLGEATYEQYF.

The rearrangement links TRBV6-6 to TRBJ1-1, with D unclear. The CDR3 totals 16 residues. The germline CDR1 and CDR2 sequences are MNHNY and SVGAGI (reference sequence). Trimming stripped 5 bases from V and 1 base from J, with 17 bases between. The CDR3 DNA reads as TGTGCCAGCAGTCCCCGGTACCAGGTGGAGAACACTGAAGCTTTCTTT. This encodes CASSPRYQVENTEAFF.

V usage is TRBV11-2 and J usage is TRBJ1-3; TRBD1 might be the D (5 bases). V was trimmed by 1 base and J by 7 bases, leaving 23 bases between them. Germline V gene lookup returns CDR1 SGHAT and CDR2 FQNNGV. The CDR3 has 18 amino acids. For the CDR3, the DNA is TGTGCCAGCAGCTTAGTAGGTTTCGGCAGGGCGCGACCTAACACCATATATTTT. This translates into CASSLVGFGRARPNTIYF.